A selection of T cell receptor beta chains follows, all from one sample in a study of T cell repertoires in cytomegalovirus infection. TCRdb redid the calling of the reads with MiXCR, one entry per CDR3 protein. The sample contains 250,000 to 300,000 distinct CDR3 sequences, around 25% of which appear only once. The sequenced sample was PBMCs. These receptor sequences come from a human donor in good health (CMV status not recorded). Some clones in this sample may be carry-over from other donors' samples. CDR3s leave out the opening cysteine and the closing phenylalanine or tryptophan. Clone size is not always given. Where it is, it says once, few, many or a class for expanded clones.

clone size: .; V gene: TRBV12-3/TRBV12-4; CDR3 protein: ASSSTGTFYNEQF
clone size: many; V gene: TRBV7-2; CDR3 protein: ASSLTASGAGEETQY
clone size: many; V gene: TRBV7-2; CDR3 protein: ASSFSIYGAYSRGTDTQY
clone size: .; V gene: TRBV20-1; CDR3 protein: SARDDVNEAF
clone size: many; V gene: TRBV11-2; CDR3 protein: ASSLLAGTYNEQF
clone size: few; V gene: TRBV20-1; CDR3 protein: STGTSGRSDTQY
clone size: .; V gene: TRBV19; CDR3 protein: ASSVRTGSNQPQH
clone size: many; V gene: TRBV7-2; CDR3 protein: ASSWKTGATEAF
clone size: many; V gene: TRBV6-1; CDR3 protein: ASSEGQGADTQY
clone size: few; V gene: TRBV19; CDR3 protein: ASRAPYGGRGNQPQH
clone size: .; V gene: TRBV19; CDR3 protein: ASSRLAGANTGELF
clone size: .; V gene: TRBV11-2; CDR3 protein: ASSDKDFGANTEAF
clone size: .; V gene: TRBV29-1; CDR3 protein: SVEAGLAEDYNEQF
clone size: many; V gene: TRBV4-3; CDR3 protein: ASSRGQDYNEQF
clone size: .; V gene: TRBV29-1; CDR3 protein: SGGGGVVETQY
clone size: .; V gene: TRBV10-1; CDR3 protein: ASSESTGAITGELF
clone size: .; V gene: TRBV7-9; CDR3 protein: ASSAVQGHTEAF
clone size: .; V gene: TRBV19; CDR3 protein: ASSLQYTDTQY
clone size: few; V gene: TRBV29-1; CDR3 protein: STTGGGETQY
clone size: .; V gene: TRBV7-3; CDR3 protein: ASSSQVTGELF
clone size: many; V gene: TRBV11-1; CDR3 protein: ASSFAEETQY
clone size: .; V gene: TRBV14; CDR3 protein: ASSPQWKDIPRSEQF
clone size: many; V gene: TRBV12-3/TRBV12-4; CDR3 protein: ASSFKQLNTEAF
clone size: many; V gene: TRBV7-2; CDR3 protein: ASRGEVNTGELF
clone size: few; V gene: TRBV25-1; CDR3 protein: AGQVGTGELF
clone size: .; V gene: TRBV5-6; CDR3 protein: ASSGGRAYGYT
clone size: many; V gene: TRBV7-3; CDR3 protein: ASSKRGDPYNEQF
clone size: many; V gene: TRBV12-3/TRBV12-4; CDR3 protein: ASSPGGAVLNTEAF
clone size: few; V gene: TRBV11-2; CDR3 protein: ASSLARTGISEQY
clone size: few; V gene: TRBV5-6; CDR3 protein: ASSLFGGQFYSNQPQH
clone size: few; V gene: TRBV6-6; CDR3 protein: ASSYVGLAGWNEQF
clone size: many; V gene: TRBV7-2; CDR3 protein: ASSPRPDQETQY
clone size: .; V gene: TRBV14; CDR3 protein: ASSHRVNTGELF
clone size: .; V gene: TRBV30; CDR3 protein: AWSWGAGNQPQH
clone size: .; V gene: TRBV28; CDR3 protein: ASSLEGGRQETQY
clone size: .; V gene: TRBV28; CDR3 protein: ASTSWGGGAYEQY
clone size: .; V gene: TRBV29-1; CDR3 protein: SVGDNSYEQY
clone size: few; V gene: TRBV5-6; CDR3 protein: ASSLEGFQPQH